What follows describes a single TCR beta chain. This entry belongs to a study of control samples from healthy donors and cancer patients. Clones were sequenced by immunoSEQ multiplex PCR, and TCRdb holds only the in-frame ones, with some missing. The sample includes approximately 97,000 clones, around 85% of them seen just once. This CDR3 is built from 13 residues. Losses at the gene ends were 3 bases for V and 3 bases for J; bases not matched to a gene: 0. CDR1 MNHNS and CDR2 SASEGT come from the germline V gene. Specimen: blood. The TCR originated in a man in his thirties or forties in good health. The chain joins TRBV6-1 to TRBJ1-1, with TRBD1 matching over 8 bases. CDR3 region: CASSEDRDTEAFF. In DNA, the CDR3 is TGTGCCAGCAGTGAGGACAGGGACACTGAAGCTTTCTTT.